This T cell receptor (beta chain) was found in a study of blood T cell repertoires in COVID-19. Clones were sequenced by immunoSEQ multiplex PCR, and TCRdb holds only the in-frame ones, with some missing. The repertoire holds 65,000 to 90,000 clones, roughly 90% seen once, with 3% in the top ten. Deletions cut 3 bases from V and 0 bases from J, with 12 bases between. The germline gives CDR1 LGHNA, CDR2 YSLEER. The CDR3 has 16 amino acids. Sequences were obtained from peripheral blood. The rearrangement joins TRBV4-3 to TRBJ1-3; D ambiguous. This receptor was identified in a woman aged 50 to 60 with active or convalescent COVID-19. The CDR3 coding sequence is TGCGCCAGCAGCCAGGTACAGACCTTCTCTGGAAACACCATATATTTT. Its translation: CASSQVQTFSGNTIYF.